These T cell receptor beta chains were read from a single sample in a study of control samples from healthy donors and cancer patients. The method was immunoSEQ multiplex PCR; TCRdb's version includes in-frame clones alone and lacks a portion of them. Found here are 60,000 to 75,000 clones, 75% to 90% of them singletons; the top ten hold approximately 30%. Specimen: blood. The receptor source for this set is a man between 50 and 59 years old in good health. Each CDR3 is given with its conserved first and last residue. The D gene is left open where the match is weak. Size is omitted from some rows. Given values are once, few, many or a class for expanded clones.

>TRBJ2-7|TRBV11-2|NA|TRBD2
CASSREVSGRALPQYF
TGTGCCAGCAGCCGGGAGGTTAGCGGGAGGGCCTTACCGCAGTACTTC
>TRBJ2-1|TRBV5-6|NA|NA
CASSTDMNNEQFF
TGTGCCAGCAGCACCGACATGAACAATGAGCAGTTCTTC
>TRBJ2-7|TRBV7-3|NA|NA
CASSHGSRGYEQYF
TGTGCCAGCAGCCACGGGAGTCGAGGATACGAGCAGTACTTC
>TRBJ2-2|TRBV6-5|once|NA
CASSYSWEYTGELFF
TGTGCCAGCAGTTACTCTTGGGAATACACCGGGGAGCTGTTTTTT
>TRBJ2-7|TRBV9|once|NA
CASSVALGGSYEQYF
TGTGCCAGCAGCGTAGCTCTAGGAGGCTCCTACGAGCAGTACTTC
>TRBJ2-7|TRBV14|once|TRBD1
CASSQTGGAKHYEQYF
TGTGCCAGCAGCCAGACAGGGGGCGCGAAACACTACGAGCAGTACTTC
>TRBJ1-2|TRBV28|NA|TRBD1
CASTPDRDHYGYTF
TGTGCCAGCACCCCTGACAGGGACCACTATGGCTACACCTTC
>TRBJ1-4|TRBV7-2|NA|NA
CASSFEQGQKLFF
TGTGCCAGCAGCTTCGAGCAGGGACAAAAACTGTTTTTT
>TRBJ1-2|TRBV28|NA|NA
CASSLSTYRDGYTF
TGTGCCAGCAGTTTATCTACCTACAGGGATGGCTACACCTTC
>TRBJ2-2|TRBV6-2/TRBV6-3|NA|NA
CASSPSHGDKAGELFF
TGTGCCAGCAGTCCCTCTCACGGCGACAAAGCCGGGGAGCTGTTTTTT
>TRBJ2-4|TRBV6-2/TRBV6-3|NA|TRBD1
CASSFPLTGTGGAEAKNIQYF
TGTGCCAGCAGCTTCCCACTTACCGGGACAGGGGGCGCGGAGGCCAAAAACATTCAGTACTTC
>TRBJ1-2|TRBV27|NA|TRBD1
CASSSQRQGAKGYTF
TGTGCCAGCAGTTCCCAGCGACAGGGGGCAAAAGGCTACACCTTC
>TRBJ2-5|TRBV7-9|NA|NA
CASSLGGPQETQYF
TGTGCCAGCAGCTTAGGGGGACCCCAAGAGACCCAGTACTTC
>TRBJ1-3|TRBV6-1|NA|NA
CASSEEWTSGNTIYF
TGTGCCAGCAGTGAAGAATGGACCTCTGGAAACACCATATATTTT
>TRBJ1-1|TRBV19|NA|NA
CASSSEGWLEAFF
TGTGCCAGTAGCTCCGAGGGCTGGTTGGAAGCTTTCTTT
>TRBJ2-5|TRBV5-6|NA|TRBD1
CASSLMGRGLETQYF
TGTGCCAGCAGCTTGATGGGCAGGGGGCTCGAGACCCAGTACTTC